The clone carrying this T cell receptor beta chain has ten or more counts. Antigen unknown. The CDR3 length is 15 residues. Germline V gene lookup returns CDR1 MNHEY and CDR2 SVGEGT. The V gene lost 2 bases and the J gene lost 4 bases, with 14 bases spanning the gap. This entry comes from a study of Graves' ophthalmopathy and Graves' hyperthyroidism. RNA served as the template for amplifying TCR beta CDR3 regions. Investigators did first-round RT-PCR with HTBI primers, then second-round multiplex PCR. MiXCR was run by TCRdb on the multiplex PCR reads, yielding one entry per CDR3 protein. The sample consists of hundreds of thousands of distinct CDR3 sequences, 13% to 15% of them appearing once. Study results and limitations: Blood samples also showed most expanded thyroid clonotypes exceeding 0.001 frequency.

Sequenced input: blood. The chain employs TRBV6-2 or TRBV6-3 and TRBJ1-2, with a weak D call TRBD1 (6 bases). This clonotype was obtained from a woman aged 25 to 45 with Graves' ophthalmopathy. This chain's CDR3 is CASSYPPQGTYGYTF. CDR3 sequence (DNA): TGTGCCAGCAGTTACCCCCCGCAGGGGACCTATGGCTACACCTTC.